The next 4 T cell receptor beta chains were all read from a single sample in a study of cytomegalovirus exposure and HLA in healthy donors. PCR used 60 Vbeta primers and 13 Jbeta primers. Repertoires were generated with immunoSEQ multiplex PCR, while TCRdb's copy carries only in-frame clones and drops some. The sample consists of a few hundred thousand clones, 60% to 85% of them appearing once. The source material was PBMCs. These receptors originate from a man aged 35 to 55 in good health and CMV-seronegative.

The CDR3 protein is CASSQEETGIALSNQPQHF. CDR3 sequence (DNA): TGCGCCAGCAGCCAAGAAGAGACAGGAATAGCCCTTAGCAATCAGCCCCAGCATTTT. The chain carries TRBV4-1 and TRBJ1-5; TRBD1 is a possible D gene (6 bases). Trimming removed 0 bases at V and 0 bases at J, with 18 bases between. The CDR3 extends over 19 amino acids. Germline V CDR1 and CDR2: MGHRA, YSYEKL.

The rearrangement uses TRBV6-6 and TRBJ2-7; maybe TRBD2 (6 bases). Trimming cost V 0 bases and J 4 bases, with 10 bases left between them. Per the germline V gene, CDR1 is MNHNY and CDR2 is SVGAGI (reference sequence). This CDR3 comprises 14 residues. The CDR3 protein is CASSYSGGSYEQYF. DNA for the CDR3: TGTGCCAGCAGTTACTCGGGAGGCAGTTACGAGCAGTACTTC.

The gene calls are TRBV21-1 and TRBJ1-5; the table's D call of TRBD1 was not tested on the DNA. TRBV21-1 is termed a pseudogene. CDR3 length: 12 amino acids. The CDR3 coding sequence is TGTGCCAGCAGCAAAGGGCAGCAGCCCCAGCATTTT. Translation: CASSKGQQPQHF.

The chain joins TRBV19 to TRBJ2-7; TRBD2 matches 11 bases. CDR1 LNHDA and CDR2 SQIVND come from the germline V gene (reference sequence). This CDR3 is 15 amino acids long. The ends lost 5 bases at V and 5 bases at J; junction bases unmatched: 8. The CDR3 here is CASSGPSGRMNEQYF. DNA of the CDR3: TGTGCCAGTAGTGGACCTAGCGGGAGGATGAACGAGCAGTACTTC. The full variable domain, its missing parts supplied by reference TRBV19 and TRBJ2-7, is DGGITQSPKYLFRKEGQNVTLSCEQNLNHDAMYWYRQDPGQGLRLIYYSQIVNDFQKGDIAEGYSVSREKKESFPLTVTSAQKNPTAFYLCASSGPSGRMNEQYFGPGTRLTVT.